This TCR beta chain appears in the sequencing data of a study of cytotoxic CD8 clonotypes in ibrutinib-treated CLL. Measured with immunoSEQ multiplex PCR; TCRdb has only the in-frame clones, and not every one. The sample consists of about 300,000 clones, less than 85% of them appearing once. Germline V CDR1 and CDR2: SGHRS, YFSETQ. Trimming removed 1 base from V and 0 bases from J; junction bases left unmatched: 1. This CDR3 region has 15 residues. The specimen was PBMCs, collected at disease progression, from a patient treated with ibrutinib. The chain has TRBV5-1 and TRBJ2-7; 10 nucleotides agree with TRBD1. The TCR was taken from a human donor with chronic lymphocytic leukemia. CDR3 sequence: CASSLRQGASYEQYF. For the CDR3, the DNA is TGCGCCAGCAGCTTGAGACAGGGGGCCTCCTACGAGCAGTACTTC.